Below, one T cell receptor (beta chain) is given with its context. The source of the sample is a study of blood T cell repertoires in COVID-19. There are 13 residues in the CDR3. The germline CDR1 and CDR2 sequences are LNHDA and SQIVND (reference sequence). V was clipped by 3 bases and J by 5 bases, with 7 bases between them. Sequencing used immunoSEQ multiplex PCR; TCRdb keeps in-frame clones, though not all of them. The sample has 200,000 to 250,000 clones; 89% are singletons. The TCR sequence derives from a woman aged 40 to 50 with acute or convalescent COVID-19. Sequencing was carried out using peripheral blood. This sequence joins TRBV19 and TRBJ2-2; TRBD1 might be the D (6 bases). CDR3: CASSMGATGELFF. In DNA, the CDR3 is TGTGCCAGTAGTATGGGGGCAACCGGGGAGCTGTTTTTT.